The sequence of this T cell receptor (beta chain) was determined in a study of blood T cell repertoires in COVID-19 (TCRdb year 2020). Background for the entire study: Samples covering the acute and convalescent phases of COVID-19 were provided by collaborators in the United States, Italy and Spain. The prospective study material was composed of cDNA or gDNA derived from T cells, B-cell-depleted T cells, or PBMCs. Subjects who had been exposed to COVID-19, were actively infected with it, or had recovered from it provided the deeply sampled blood TCRbeta repertoires that made up the dataset. The repertoires were made available in a free public database intended to serve as a resource for research on the immune response to SARS-CoV-2. The samples were drawn from two sources: the first 160 participants of the ongoing ImmuneRACE study, and 1,000 to 1,500 subjects contributed by 6 global collaborators. The sample metadata nearly always contained a de-identified subject ID, COVID-19 status, age in years and sex. Where available, HLA class I and class II types were obtained from metadata supplied by the sample provider rather than from assay-based typing.

In the prospective study, participants were about 18 to 95 years old, resided in 25 or so geographic areas of the United States, and were enrolled through a virtual design. Cohort assignment in the prospective study relied on participant-reported clinical history from a screening survey and a study questionnaire. In the prospective study, mobile phlebotomists collected whole blood, serum and a nasopharyngeal or oropharyngeal swab from each participant. Prospective study participants could optionally give additional blood draws and questionnaires over a roughly 2-month period. Prospective study blood samples were shipped either frozen or at room temperature before DNA extraction. The paper's findings and limits, for the study overall: Clinical and demographic metadata were provided uncurated, with the amount varying by source and participant.

Clipping removes 4 bases from V and 0 bases from J, with 6 as the unmatched junction base count. Measured from the cysteine to the phenylalanine, the CDR3 is 16 residues long. Of the read, only the CDR3 DNA is kept; its 48 bases are in frame from base 1. CDR1 SGHVS and CDR2 FQNEAQ were looked up in the germline V gene. The immunoSEQ Assay, a bias-controlled multiplex PCR, was used to amplify TCRbeta CDR3 regions from genomic DNA. On the study's bioinformatics: Nucleated cell counts per sample were estimated from amplification of reference gene primers within the assay. Sequence reads were collapsed and filtered to measure the absolute abundance of every unique TCRbeta CDR3 rearrangement. For each sample, productive Simpson clonality was calculated as the square root of Simpson's diversity index across productive rearrangements. Held by TCRdb, this immuneACCESS table contains in-frame sequences only and omits some clones. Under half of the omission traces to an unresolved V gene where checked; the cause of the rest is unknown. The V and J calls and the clone size are those of that table, but D and trimming were determined from the DNA. This sample lists roughly 250,000 clones; 87% were detected once. The ten largest clonotypes hold nearly 6.5% of the sample.

In the case of this clone: No antigen is known for it. No qualities accompany the bases; no much larger clone lies one base away.

This receptor chain uses TRBV7-8 and TRBJ2-1; 7 bases in the middle match TRBD2. Sequencing was done on a sample of PBMCs or T cells enriched from blood (not recorded which). The sequence was obtained from a woman aged 30 to 39 with acute COVID-19. The encoded CDR3 is CASSYGASGSYNEQFF. The nucleotide sequence is TGTGCCAGCAGCTATGGAGCTAGCGGCTCCTACAATGAGCAGTTCTTC.